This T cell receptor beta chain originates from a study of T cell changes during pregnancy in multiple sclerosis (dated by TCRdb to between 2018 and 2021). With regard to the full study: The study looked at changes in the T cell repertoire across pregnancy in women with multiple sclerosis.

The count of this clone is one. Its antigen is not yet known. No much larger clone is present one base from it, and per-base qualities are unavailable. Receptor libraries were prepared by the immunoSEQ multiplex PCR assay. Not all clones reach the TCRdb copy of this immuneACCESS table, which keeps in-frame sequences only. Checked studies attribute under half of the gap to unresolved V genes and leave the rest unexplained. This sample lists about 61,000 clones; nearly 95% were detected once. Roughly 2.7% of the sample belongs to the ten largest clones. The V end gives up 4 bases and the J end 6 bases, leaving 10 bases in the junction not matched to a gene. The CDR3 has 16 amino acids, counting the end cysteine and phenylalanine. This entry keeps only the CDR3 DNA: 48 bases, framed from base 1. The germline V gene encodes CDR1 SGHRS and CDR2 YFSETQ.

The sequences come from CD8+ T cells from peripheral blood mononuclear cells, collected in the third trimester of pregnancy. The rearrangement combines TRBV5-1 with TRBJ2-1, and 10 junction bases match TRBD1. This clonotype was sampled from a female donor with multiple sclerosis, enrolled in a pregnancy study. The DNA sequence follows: TGCGCCAGCAGCCCCCCGGGGGGGACAGGGGCCAATGAGCAGTTCTTC. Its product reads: CASSPPGGTGANEQFF.